The rows below give T cell receptor beta chains drawn from one sample of a study of blood T cell repertoires in COVID-19. Profiling relied on immunoSEQ multiplex PCR, and the TCRdb table lists in-frame clones only, not all of them. The sample has fewer than 95,000 clones, roughly nine tenths seen once. The sample was peripheral blood. The receptors shown here come from a man in his fifties with acute or convalescent COVID-19. The CDR3 runs from the conserved cysteine through the conserved F or W. Each record gives: D gene, V gene, clone size, J gene, CDR3 protein, CDR3 DNA. The D gene is left open where the match is weak. Clone sizes are given selectively: once, few, many, or a class where the clone is expanded.

TRBD1	TRBV5-6	-	TRBJ1-6	CASSPDGQGDSPLHF	TGTGCCAGCAGCCCCGATGGACAGGGCGATTCACCCCTCCACTTT
TRBD1	TRBV15	-	TRBJ1-2	CATSRAGTANYGYTF	TGTGCCACCAGCAGAGCTGGGACAGCCAACTATGGCTACACCTTC
-	TRBV6-5	-	TRBJ2-2	CASRSGQNTGELFF	TGTGCCAGCAGGTCGGGACAGAACACCGGGGAGCTGTTTTTT
TRBD2	TRBV27	-	TRBJ2-2	CASSLALGGGSTGELFF	TGTGCCAGCAGTTTAGCCCTCGGGGGAGGGAGCACCGGGGAGCTGTTTTTT
TRBD2	TRBV2	once	TRBJ2-2	CASRDGLAGGYTGELFF	TGTGCCAGCAGAGACGGACTAGCGGGGGGGTATACCGGGGAGCTGTTTTTT
TRBD2	TRBV15	-	TRBJ2-7	CATSRVSGTQRRGEQYF	TGTGCCACCAGCAGAGTAAGCGGGACCCAACGCCGGGGCGAGCAGTACTTC
TRBD2	TRBV2	-	TRBJ2-5	CASLAGTSGETQYF	TGTGCCAGCCTTGCTGGGACTAGCGGTGAGACCCAGTACTTC
TRBD1	TRBV28	-	TRBJ1-2	CASSFRPGGNGYTF	TGTGCCAGCAGTTTTCGTCCAGGGGGCAATGGCTACACCTTC
-	TRBV6-6	-	TRBJ2-6	CASSLTRSGANVLTF	TGTGCCAGCAGCTTAACCCGGTCTGGGGCCAACGTCCTGACTTTC
TRBD1	TRBV15	-	TRBJ2-3	CATSRVTGGYTDTQYF	TGTGCCACCAGCAGAGTAACAGGGGGCTACACAGATACGCAGTATTTT
-	TRBV19	-	TRBJ2-6	CASSTRQLSSGANVLTF	TGTGCCAGTAGTACGCGACAGTTGAGCTCTGGGGCCAACGTCCTGACTTTC
-	TRBV30	-	TRBJ1-1	CARLLPGFTEAFF	TGTGCCCGTTTATTGCCGGGATTCACTGAAGCTTTCTTT
TRBD2	TRBV5-1	once	TRBJ2-1	CASMADGGTYNEQFF	TGCGCCAGCATGGCTGACGGGGGGACCTACAATGAGCAGTTCTTC
-	TRBV9	once	TRBJ1-6	CASSVATDYNSPLHF	TGTGCCAGCAGCGTAGCTACAGACTATAATTCACCCCTCCACTTT
TRBD2	TRBV3-1/TRBV3-2	-	TRBJ2-5	CASSQGRGLAGPETQYF	TGTGCCAGCAGCCAAGGGCGAGGACTAGCGGGGCCAGAGACCCAGTACTTC
TRBD1	TRBV7-7	once	TRBJ1-1	CASSQDRGGRAFF	TGTGCCAGCAGCCAGGACAGGGGGGGAAGAGCTTTCTTT
-	TRBV6-1	-	TRBJ1-6	CASSEVGVLSPLHF	TGTGCCAGCAGTGAAGTTGGAGTCCTTTCACCCCTCCACTTT
-	TRBV2	once	TRBJ1-5	CASRETNQPQHF	TGTGCCAGCAGGGAGACTAATCAGCCCCAGCATTTT
-	TRBV19	-	TRBJ1-5	CASSKGLNQPQHF	TGTGCCAGTAGTAAGGGACTAAATCAGCCCCAGCATTTT
TRBD1	TRBV6-2/TRBV6-3	-	TRBJ2-1	CASSKQGYNEQFF	TGTGCCAGCAGTAAACAGGGGTACAATGAGCAGTTCTTC
TRBD1	TRBV5-1	-	TRBJ1-2	CASSPTTGRGYTF	TGCGCCAGCAGCCCAACGACAGGGAGAGGCTACACCTTC
-	TRBV2	-	TRBJ2-7	CASTLEGTVYEQYF	TGTGCCAGCACCCTGGAGGGAACGGTCTACGAGCAGTACTTC
TRBD2	TRBV18	once	TRBJ2-2	CASSPKFSGASTGELFF	TGTGCCAGCTCACCAAAATTCAGCGGGGCCTCCACCGGGGAGCTGTTTTTT
-	TRBV7-2	few	TRBJ2-5	CASSWGLQETQYF	TGTGCCAGCAGCTGGGGACTGCAAGAGACCCAGTACTTC
TRBD1	TRBV7-7	-	TRBJ1-4	CASSLSSGQSEKLFF	TGTGCTAGCAGCTTAAGCTCGGGACAGAGCGAAAAACTGTTTTTT